One and the same sample provided the 9 T cell receptor beta chains below, sequenced in a study of naive and memory T cell subsets. Two oligonucleotides, mixed equimolar, formed the beta constant-region primer covering TRBC1 and TRBC2. The ligated cDNA underwent four PCR rounds using SP2 and nested alpha and beta constant-region primers. TCRdb independently ran MiXCR on the UMI-ligation and nested PCR reads; one entry per CDR3 protein. This sample carries some 22,000 distinct CDR3 sequences, roughly 9.6% of them seen once, and the ten largest clones take approximately 22%. The sequenced sample was central memory CD8+ T cells from blood. These receptors were obtained from a human donor in good health.

This clonotype was recorded a few times. This chain connects TRBV11-2 to TRBJ2-4; D gene uncertain. V was shortened by 5 bases and J by 0 bases, with 17 bases between the two germline ends. This CDR3 is built from 17 residues. From germline, CDR1 is SGHAT and CDR2 FQNNGV. Here the CDR3 reads CASSPPGGWLAKNIQYF. For the CDR3, the DNA is TGTGCCAGCAGCCCACCGGGTGGGTGGCTAGCCAAAAACATTCAGTACTTC.

This clonotype has at least ten counts. J is TRBJ2-1 and V is TRBV28; 7 positions agree with TRBD1. Germline values: CDR1 MDHEN, CDR2 SYDVKM. The CDR3 loop spans 13 amino acids. V dropped 6 bases and J dropped 6; count of bases not matched to a gene: 5. The CDR3 here is CASRTGVGNEQFF. The CDR3 coding sequence is TGTGCCAGCAGAACAGGGGTCGGCAATGAGCAGTTCTTC.

The V and J genes are TRBV6-1 and TRBJ1-6; 7 bases align to TRBD1. The germline CDR1 and CDR2 sequences are MNHNS and SASEGT. Germline trimming cut 1 base from V and 9 bases from J; bases unmatched to any gene: 12. The CDR3 loop spans 17 amino acids. The CDR3, as DNA: TGTGCCAGCAGTGAAGAATCGACAGGGCCGTCTCGTTCACCCCTCCACTTT. Translating it yields CASSEESTGPSRSPLHF.

This clonotype was recorded many times. This rearrangement joins TRBV6-2 or TRBV6-3 to TRBJ2-1; 13 nucleotides align to TRBD2. Per germline, CDR1 MNHEY and CDR2 SVGEGT. The CDR3 totals 16 residues. V trimming: 1 base; J trimming: 5 bases; junction bases outside the gene matches: 2. The DNA for the CDR3 is TGTGCCAGCAGTTACTTTACTAGCGGGGGGGACAATGAGCAGTTCTTC. Amino acids: CASSYFTSGGDNEQFF.

The chain couples TRBV4-2 to TRBJ1-5; 9 nucleotides line up with TRBD1. Germline CDR1 and CDR2: LGHNA and YNFKEQ. This CDR3 comprises 15 residues. With 6 bases clipped from V and 5 bases from J, the junction kept 8 bases outside the gene matches. Written as DNA, the CDR3 is TGTGCCAGCAGGCCGTGGGACAGGGACGATCAGCCCCAGCATTTT. Amino acids: CASRPWDRDDQPQHF.

This clonotype was picked up a small number of times. The rearrangement joins TRBV9 to TRBJ2-1; D might be TRBD2 (6 bases). Germline values: CDR1 SGDLS, CDR2 YYNGEE. The CDR3 contains 15 residues. V lost 0 bases and J lost 4, with 11 bases in between. The CDR3 sequence: CASSVGGAGYNEQFF. CDR3 sequence (DNA): TGTGCCAGCAGCGTAGGAGGGGCGGGGTACAATGAGCAGTTCTTC.

This clonotype is medium-sized within its sample. The V call is TRBV12-3 or TRBV12-4, the J call TRBJ2-7; 10 bases agree with TRBD2. The CDR3 is 20 residues long. Trimming removed 5 bases from V and 2 bases from J; junction bases left unmatched: 21. The CDR3 reads CASSGTAVEKREGPTYEQYF. The CDR3 bases are TGTGCCAGCAGTGGGACGGCCGTGGAGAAGCGGGAGGGCCCCACCTACGAGCAGTACTTC.

This clonotype was found a few times. One junction end disagrees with the germline gene, perhaps due to a read error. This chain uses TRBV7-7 with TRBJ2-1; 7 bases are a match to TRBD2. The CDR3 is 14 residues long. CDR1 SSHAT and CDR2 FNYEAQ come from the germline V gene (reference sequence). The chain's CDR3 is CASSLAGAANEQFF. As DNA, the CDR3 is TGTGCTAGCAGCTTAGCGGGCGCTGCCAATGAGCAGTTCTTC.

This clonotype has just a few counts. CDR3 amino acids: CASSIQGRSEQYF. The CDR3 coding sequence is TGTGCCAGTAGTATACAGGGGCGATCTGAGCAGTACTTC. The genes are TRBV19 and TRBJ2-7; tentative D call: TRBD1 (6 bases). The CDR3 is 13 amino acids. V gave up 2 bases and J gave up 7 bases, with 12 bases separating them. CDR1 and CDR2 (germline): LNHDA, SQIVND (reference sequence).